These 16 T cell receptor beta chains were sequenced from one sample in a study of cytomegalovirus exposure and HLA in healthy donors. A multiplex PCR was run with 60 Vbeta primers and 13 Jbeta primers. The data were produced by immunoSEQ multiplex PCR, yet TCRdb's version contains in-frame clones alone and is incomplete. The sample shows around 110,000 clones, less than 80% of them seen only once. Sequences were obtained from PBMCs. Receptors were obtained from a woman aged 40 to 55 in good health and CMV-seropositive.

The gene calls are TRBV7-2 and TRBJ1-6, with 8 bases that match TRBD1. J gave up 14 bases and V 6 bases, and 15 bases lay outside the gene matches. The CDR3 length is 15 residues. Per the germline V gene, CDR1 is SGHTA and CDR2 is FQGNSA. The CDR3 sequence is CASRVGTGRGMSLHF. In DNA form, the CDR3 reads TGTGCCAGCAGAGTAGGGACAGGAAGGGGTATGTCCCTCCACTTT.

V is TRBV6-6 and J is TRBJ1-1; 9 nucleotides line up with TRBD1. The CDR3 sequence is 14 residues long. J gave up 8 bases and V 6 bases, and 10 bases lay outside the gene matches. Germline CDR1 and CDR2: MNHNY and SVGAGI (reference sequence). CDR3: CASSLSTGTGEAFF. CDR3 DNA: TGTGCCAGCAGCCTAAGCACAGGGACAGGGGAAGCTTTCTTT.

The J gene is TRBJ2-7, the V gene TRBV6-6; D call uncertain. CDR3 length: 15 residues. V dropped 2 bases and J dropped 3 bases, with 14 bases sitting between them. Looked up from germline, CDR1 is MNHNY and CDR2 is SVGAGI (reference sequence). DNA of the CDR3: TGTGCCAGCAGTTACAGAGGAGAATTATTCTACGAGCAGTACTTC. It translates to CASSYRGELFYEQYF.

The chain uses TRBV6-5 and TRBJ2-6; TRBD1 aligns across 8 bases. The germline CDR1 and CDR2 sequences are MNHEY and SVGAGI. The CDR3 spans 15 residues. J gave up 4 bases and V 7 bases, and 6 bases lay outside the gene matches. The CDR3 region is CASTQGESGANVLTF. The DNA for the CDR3 is TGTGCCAGCACACAGGGGGAGTCAGGGGCCAACGTCCTGACTTTC.

This clone was seen only a few times. The chain links TRBV5-8 to TRBJ1-5; D may be TRBD1 (5 bases). Germline-derived CDR1 and CDR2 are SGHTS and YDEGEE. The CDR3 is 16 amino acids. V gave up 2 bases and J gave up 6 bases, with 18 bases separating them. The CDR3 region is CASSFLGTGFGQPQHF. DNA of the CDR3: TGTGCCAGCAGCTTTTTAGGCACAGGATTCGGTCAGCCCCAGCATTTT.

This rearrangement joins TRBV6-1 to TRBJ2-1, with 11 bases matching TRBD2. This CDR3 spans 15 amino acids. CDR1 and CDR2 from the germline V gene are MNHNS and SASEGT. The V segment lost 6 bases and the J segment 4 bases; nucleotides outside the gene matches: 5. CDR3 protein: CASRGTSGLYNEQFF. The CDR3 coding sequence is TGTGCCAGCAGGGGGACTAGCGGCCTATACAATGAGCAGTTCTTC.

This chain connects TRBV6-7 to TRBJ2-7; tentatively, D is TRBD2 (6 bases). TRBV6-7 is reported as an ORF; its role is uncertain. The V end lost 0 bases, the J end lost 3 bases, and 24 bases lay between the germline ends. This CDR3 has 19 residues. CDR3 bases: TGTGCCAGCAGTTACTCGGCCTTTAAAAGGTGCCGGACTATCTACGAGCAGTACTTC. Translated, it gives CASSYSAFKRCRTIYEQYF.

This clone was counted once. The gene calls are TRBV2 and TRBJ1-1; D is undetermined. Germline assignment: CDR1 SNHLY and CDR2 FYNNEI. Trimming took off 4 bases at V and 1 base at J, with 13 bases between the two ends. This CDR3 comprises 15 residues. CDR3 loop: CASSVSLPRNTEAFF. In DNA form, the CDR3 reads TGTGCCAGCAGTGTAAGTTTACCCAGGAACACTGAAGCTTTCTTT.

V usage is TRBV4-3 and J usage is TRBJ2-1; weak D call: TRBD1 (5 bases). This CDR3 has 15 amino acids. Trimming took 0 bases from V and 4 from J, leaving 10 bases between them. Germline V gene lookup returns CDR1 LGHNA and CDR2 YSLEER. The CDR3 is CASSQDGAEYNEQFF. CDR3 nucleotide sequence: TGCGCCAGCAGCCAAGATGGGGCGGAATACAATGAGCAGTTCTTC.

The chain employs TRBV11-2 and TRBJ2-1; 7 bases match TRBD2. Germline V lookup: CDR1 SGHAT, CDR2 FQNNGV. Trimming cost V 5 bases and J 13 bases; bases outside gene matches: 8. This CDR3 has 12 amino acids. CDR3 sequence reads: CASSSGIRLQFF. For the CDR3, the DNA is TGTGCCAGCAGCAGCGGGATCCGATTACAGTTCTTC.

The chain uses TRBV19 and TRBJ1-2; TRBD1 matches at 7 bases. Germline values: CDR1 LNHDA, CDR2 SQIVND (reference sequence). CDR3 size: 14 residues. V trimming: 4 bases; J trimming: 4 bases; junction bases outside the gene matches: 6. DNA of the CDR3: TGTGCCAGTAGTACCGGGACAGCCTTCTATGGCTACACCTTC. Translated: CASSTGTAFYGYTF.

The V gene is TRBV7-2, the J gene TRBJ2-7, with 11 bases aligning to TRBD2. Trimming took 1 base from V and 3 from J; bases not matched to a gene: 2. This CDR3 region has 15 residues. Germline values: CDR1 SGHTA, CDR2 FQGNSA. The CDR3 loop reads CASSLVTSGDYEQYF. The CDR3 DNA reads TGTGCCAGCAGCTTAGTGACTAGCGGGGACTACGAGCAGTACTTC.

The J gene is TRBJ1-4, the V gene TRBV9, with unresolved D. Germline V CDR1 and CDR2: SGDLS, YYNGEE. This CDR3 contains 14 residues. V was pared by 3 bases and J by 8 bases, with 14 bases between. The CDR3 sequence is CASSAGGLSEKLFF. The CDR3 region has the DNA TGTGCCAGCAGCGCCGGAGGTTTGAGCGAAAAACTGTTTTTT.

J is TRBJ1-2 and V is TRBV19; D remains ambiguous. Germline-derived CDR1 and CDR2 are LNHDA and SQIVND (reference sequence). V was cut by 6 bases and J by 0 bases, with 14 bases left in between. The CDR3 loop spans 15 amino acids. For the CDR3, the DNA is TGTGCCAGTAGCCCGGGAGGTCTTTCTAACTATGGCTACACCTTC. Protein product: CASSPGGLSNYGYTF.

The V and J genes are TRBV29-1 and TRBJ2-1; 8 bases fit TRBD2. CDR1 and CDR2 (germline): SQVTM, ANQGSEA. The length of the CDR3 is 19 residues. J gave up 6 bases and V 4 bases, and 23 bases lay outside the gene matches. For the CDR3, the DNA is TGCAGCGTTGCCGGGGTTCGGCTAGCGGGCCCAAAGATCCGCAATGAGCAGTTCTTC. Its translation is CSVAGVRLAGPKIRNEQFF.

The chain combines TRBV10-1 with TRBJ2-1; 9 bases are shared with TRBD2. J was trimmed by 6 bases and V by 4 bases; bases with no gene match: 4. CDR1 and CDR2 from the germline V gene are WNHNN and SYGVQD (reference sequence). This CDR3 comprises 14 residues. In DNA, the CDR3 is TGCGCCAGCAGTGGACTAGCGGTTTCCAATGAGCAGTTCTTC. The encoded protein is CASSGLAVSNEQFF.